One and the same sample provided the 32 T cell receptor beta chains below, sequenced in a study of shared T cell receptors in the human thymus. Some clones are missing from TCRdb's copy, which holds only in-frame ones; the method was immunoSEQ multiplex PCR. The table includes more than 300,000 clones, around 95% detected once. Sequencing was done on a sample of thymocytes. The receptors stem from a human donor.

The chain has TRBV5-1 and TRBJ1-2; no definite D call. The CDR3 spans 17 residues. V was clipped by 0 bases and J by 7 bases, with 22 bases between them. The germline V gene has CDR1 SGHRS and CDR2 YFSETQ. The chain's CDR3 is CASSLAGRVRKDGGYTF. The CDR3 DNA sequence: TGCGCCAGCAGCTTGGCCGGTAGGGTCAGGAAGGATGGTGGCTACACCTTC.

The chain links TRBV7-6 to TRBJ2-2; perhaps TRBD2 as D (5 bases). Germline V lookup: CDR1 SGHVS, CDR2 FNYEAQ. There are 16 residues in the CDR3. Trimming shortened V by 3 bases and J by 7 bases, and 18 bases separated the two germline ends. This chain's CDR3 is CASSLRGSSNRGELFF. The CDR3 nucleotides read TGTGCCAGCAGCTTGAGAGGGAGCTCCAACCGCGGGGAGCTGTTTTTT.

This chain connects TRBV7-3 to TRBJ2-3; D is possibly TRBD2 (6 bases). This CDR3 is 14 amino acids long. Germline-derived CDR1 and CDR2 are SGHTA and FQGTGA. Deletions cut 2 bases from V and 5 bases from J, with 11 bases between. CDR3 sequence: CASSLGGREDTQYF. Written as DNA, the CDR3 is TGTGCCAGCAGCTTAGGAGGGCGCGAAGATACGCAGTATTTT.

The chain combines TRBV5-6 with TRBJ2-5; 8 bases map to TRBD1. The CDR3 length is 15 residues. The ends lost 4 bases at V and 2 bases at J; junction bases unmatched: 7. CDR1 is SGHDT, CDR2 YYEEEE, per germline. The CDR3, as DNA: TGTGCCAGCAGCCCCGGGACAGGATTACAAGAGACCCAGTACTTC. This gives the protein CASSPGTGLQETQYF.

This chain uses TRBV28 with TRBJ1-2; unclear D gene. Germline-derived CDR1 and CDR2 are MDHEN and SYDVKM. This CDR3 has 15 residues. The V and J ends lost 8 bases and 3 bases respectively, with 19 bases between them. As DNA, the CDR3 is TGTGCCAGCCTACCCCTGAGCCCCGGAGACTATGGCTACACCTTC. Translation: CASLPLSPGDYGYTF.

This chain links TRBV7-3 with TRBJ2-4; the D gene could be TRBD1 or TRBD2 (6 bases each). This CDR3 is built from 16 residues. The V and J ends lost 5 bases and 4 bases respectively, with 18 bases between them. Germline CDR1 reads SGHTA; CDR2 reads FQGTGA. As DNA, the CDR3 is TGTGCCAGCAGCCCCATGGGGGGCGCCAATAAAAACATTCAGTACTTC. Protein: CASSPMGGANKNIQYF.

The J gene is TRBJ2-7, the V gene TRBV28; weak D call: TRBD1 (5 bases). CDR3 length: 14 amino acids. The germline V gene has CDR1 MDHEN and CDR2 SYDVKM. V lost 7 bases, J lost 6 bases, and 19 bases lay in between. The DNA for the CDR3 is TGTGCCAGCACCTTAGGGGTGTTAGGGCTCGAGCAGTACTTC. It specifies CASTLGVLGLEQYF.

Here the CDR3 reads CASSPLGGSYEQYF. The CDR3 DNA is TGTGCCAGCAGTCCCCTGGGGGGGTCCTACGAGCAGTACTTC. The chain links TRBV6-5 to TRBJ2-7; 7 bases fit TRBD2. CDR1 is MNHEY and CDR2 is SVGAGI in the germline V gene. The CDR3 sequence is 14 residues long. The ends lost 5 bases at V and 1 base at J; junction bases unmatched: 5.

The V call is TRBV27, the J call TRBJ1-1; TRBD1 matches 8 bases. With V trimmed by 6 bases and J by 1 base, 7 bases remained unmatched. The germline V gene encodes CDR1 MNHEY and CDR2 SMNVEV (reference sequence). There are 15 residues in the CDR3. Here the CDR3 DNA reads TGTGCCAGCAGGTGGACAGGGTTTCAGAACACTGAAGCTTTCTTT. Translation: CASRWTGFQNTEAFF.

The CDR3 sequence is CASSRTGYEQYF. The CDR3 DNA follows: TGTGCCAGCAGTCGCACAGGTTACGAGCAGTACTTC. This chain joins TRBV28 and TRBJ2-7; a possible D gene is TRBD1 (5 bases). Germline lookup yields CDR1 MDHEN and CDR2 SYDVKM. This CDR3 comprises 12 residues. V was cut by 5 bases and J by 4 bases, with 9 bases left in between.

V gene TRBV4-2 combines with J gene TRBJ1-5; possible D gene TRBD1, 5 bases. CDR1 is LGHNA and CDR2 is YNFKEQ in the germline V gene. This CDR3 region has 14 residues. Trimming pared 3 bases from V and 9 bases from J, leaving 15 bases between. CDR3 in amino acids: CASSQRDGPGPQHF. The CDR3 DNA sequence: TGTGCCAGCAGCCAGAGGGACGGCCCCGGGCCCCAGCATTTT.

V usage is TRBV5-8 and J usage is TRBJ2-1, with TRBD2 identical over 8 bases. V lost 2 bases to trimming and J lost 12 bases; unmatched junction nucleotides: 10. The CDR3 is made up of 14 amino acids. Germline loops: CDR1 SGHTS, CDR2 YDEGEE. CDR3 region: CASSFPREGDGQFF. The CDR3 region has the DNA TGTGCCAGCAGCTTTCCCCGGGAGGGAGACGGGCAGTTCTTC.

V is TRBV27 and J is TRBJ2-3; the D gene is possibly TRBD2 (5 bases). Germline CDR1 is MNHEY and CDR2 is SMNVEV (reference sequence). Trimming took off 5 bases at V and 5 bases at J, with 8 bases between the two ends. The CDR3 has 12 amino acids. The CDR3 coding sequence is TGTGCCAGCAGTAGACGGGGAGATACGCAGTATTTT. Translating it yields CASSRRGDTQYF.

The rearrangement joins TRBV4-2 to TRBJ2-3; 13 bases are a match to TRBD2. Per germline, CDR1 LGHNA and CDR2 YNFKEQ. V shed 0 bases and J 0 bases; nucleotides not matched to a gene: 3. The CDR3 runs 18 residues. The CDR3 reads CASSQEPGLAGSTDTQYF. CDR3 coding DNA: TGTGCCAGCAGCCAAGAGCCGGGACTAGCGGGGAGCACAGATACGCAGTATTTT.

V and J are TRBV28 and TRBJ2-1; no firm D call. This CDR3 has 15 residues. The germline CDR1 and CDR2 sequences are MDHEN and SYDVKM. V was pared by 2 bases and J by 2 bases, with 10 bases between. The CDR3 region is CASSLERLAYNEQFF. The CDR3, as DNA: TGTGCCAGCAGTTTAGAGCGTTTAGCCTACAATGAGCAGTTCTTC.

V gene TRBV6-4 combines with J gene TRBJ2-2, with no clear D. The CDR3 is made up of 11 amino acids. Germline V CDR1 and CDR2: MRHNA, SNTAGT. Trimming shortened V by 2 bases and J by 14 bases, and 9 bases separated the two germline ends. CDR3 region: CASSDEKSLFF. In nucleotides, the CDR3 is TGTGCCAGCAGTGACGAAAAGTCCCTGTTTTTT.

This clone appeared once. V and J are TRBV5-1 and TRBJ2-3; possibly TRBD1 for D (5 bases). CDR1 SGHRS and CDR2 YFSETQ come from the germline V gene. Trimming cost V 6 bases and J 3 bases, with 5 bases left between them. The CDR3 runs to 11 residues. For the CDR3, the DNA is TGCGCCAGCACAGGGACAGATACGCAGTATTTT. Its translation: CASTGTDTQYF.

V is TRBV7-2 and J is TRBJ2-2; 8 bases fit TRBD1. CDR3 length: 19 amino acids. The V and J ends lost 1 base and 2 bases, in that order; junction bases with no gene match: 12. CDR1 is SGHTA, CDR2 FQGNSA, per germline. This chain's CDR3 is CASSLGGLWGQDNTGELFF. Here the CDR3 DNA reads TGTGCCAGCAGCTTAGGAGGACTGTGGGGACAGGATAACACCGGGGAGCTGTTTTTT.

This chain connects TRBV7-2 to TRBJ1-5; D call uncertain. Deletions cut 1 base from V and 0 bases from J, with 10 bases between. The germline V gene has CDR1 SGHTA and CDR2 FQGNSA. This CDR3 spans 16 amino acids. In DNA, the CDR3 is TGTGCCAGCAGCTTAGAACGGACCTATAGCAATCAGCCCCAGCATTTT. This encodes CASSLERTYSNQPQHF.

The rearrangement uses TRBV27 and TRBJ1-5, with D maybe TRBD1 (5 bases). Germline CDR1 MNHEY, CDR2 SMNVEV (reference sequence). V was clipped by 0 bases and J by 4 bases, with 10 bases between them. CDR3 length: 15 residues. CDR3 in amino acids: CASSLSGHPNQPQHF. CDR3 coding DNA: TGTGCCAGCAGTTTATCCGGACACCCGAATCAGCCCCAGCATTTT.

This clone appeared a few times. The V call is TRBV11-3, the J call TRBJ2-5; D gene uncertain. The CDR3 spans 13 residues. Trimming took off 3 bases at V and 4 bases at J, with 9 bases between the two ends. Germline-derived CDR1 and CDR2 are SGHNT and YENEEA. The CDR3 nucleotides are TGTGCCAGCAGCTTCCGGGCCCGAGAGACCCAGTACTTC. Protein product: CASSFRARETQYF.

The CDR3, as DNA: TGTGCCAGCAGTTTAAACGGGACTAGCGGGTGGAATGAGCAGTTCTTC. It encodes CASSLNGTSGWNEQFF. V and J are TRBV28 and TRBJ2-1, with 12 nucleotides matching TRBD2. CDR3 length: 16 amino acids. Germline V lookup: CDR1 MDHEN, CDR2 SYDVKM. V trimming: 2 bases; J trimming: 7 bases; junction bases outside the gene matches: 6.

The DNA for the CDR3 is TGTGCCAGCAGTCAGCGCTGGGGGGCCAATCAGCCCCAGCATTTT. Protein: CASSQRWGANQPQHF. This chain links TRBV27 with TRBJ1-5, with a possible D match to TRBD1 (6 bases). Germline V gives CDR1 MNHEY, CDR2 SMNVEV (reference sequence). V was trimmed by 5 bases and J by 3 bases, leaving 14 bases between them. CDR3 length: 15 amino acids.

The gene calls are TRBV25-1 and TRBJ2-7; 8 bases are shared with TRBD1. The V gene's germline CDR1 is MGHDK and CDR2 SYGVNS. This CDR3 has 15 residues. The trim removed 3 bases at V and 5 bases at J, leaving 9 bases unmatched. Here the CDR3 reads CASSEPPTGDHEQYF. DNA of the CDR3: TGTGCCAGCAGTGAGCCCCCGACAGGGGACCACGAGCAGTACTTC.

V usage is TRBV18 and J usage is TRBJ2-5; 12 nucleotides agree with TRBD2. Trimming took 4 bases from V and 4 from J; bases not matched to a gene: 7. The CDR3 is made up of 16 amino acids. CDR1 is KGHSH and CDR2 is LQKENI in the germline V gene. The CDR3 bases are TGTGCCAGCTCACTCATACCGGGACTAGCGGGAGAGACCCAGTACTTC. This translates into CASSLIPGLAGETQYF. The whole variable domain, remainder taken from reference TRBV18 and TRBJ2-5, is NAGVMQNPRHLVRRRGQEARLRCSPMKGHSHVYWYRQLPEEGLKFMVYLQKENIIDESGMPKERFSAEFPKEGPSILRIQQVVRGDSAAYFCASSLIPGLAGETQYFGPGTRLLVL.

The CDR3 sequence is CASNDDGPPDTQYF. The CDR3 nucleotides read TGTGCCAGCAACGATGATGGACCGCCAGATACGCAGTATTTT. The V and J genes are TRBV6-4 and TRBJ2-3, with D unresolved. This CDR3 is built from 14 residues. V was clipped by 7 bases and J by 4 bases, with 15 bases between them. Germline-derived CDR1 and CDR2 are MRHNA and SNTAGT.

The chain combines TRBV13 with TRBJ2-1; the D gene is possibly TRBD1 (5 bases). This CDR3 is built from 16 residues. The V gene's germline CDR1 is PRHDT and CDR2 FYEKMQ (reference sequence). Trimming took off 5 bases at V and 1 base at J, with 15 bases between the two ends. The CDR3 here is CASSPVGALSYNEQFF. CDR3 nucleotides: TGTGCCAGCAGCCCCGTTGGGGCGTTATCCTACAATGAGCAGTTCTTC.

J is TRBJ1-1 and V is TRBV12-5; 10 bases agree with TRBD1. The CDR3 spans 17 residues. CDR1 and CDR2 from the germline V gene are LGHNT and FRNRAP. Germline trimming cut 7 bases from V and 3 bases from J; bases unmatched to any gene: 14. In DNA, the CDR3 is TGTGCTAGTGTCCCGGGGGGGGACAGGGGAATGGACACTGAAGCTTTCTTT. It is translated as CASVPGGDRGMDTEAFF.

The CDR3 bases are TGTGCCAGCAGTGGGTTTAGACAGGGGAATAGCAATCAGCCCCAGCATTTT. Amino acids: CASSGFRQGNSNQPQHF. This chain connects TRBV28 to TRBJ1-5; 8 nucleotides align to TRBD1. The CDR3 is 17 residues long. Germline CDR1 and CDR2: MDHEN and SYDVKM. V dropped 5 bases and J dropped 0; count of bases not matched to a gene: 9. The full variable domain, with the rest looked up from reference TRBV28 and TRBJ1-5, is DVKVTQSSRYLVKRTGEKVFLECVQDMDHENMFWYRQDPGLGLRLIYFSYDVKMKEKGDIPEGYSVSREKKERFSLILESASTNQTSMYLCASSGFRQGNSNQPQHFGDGTRLSIL.

The gene calls are TRBV5-6 and TRBJ2-1; 7 nucleotides agree with TRBD1. This CDR3 spans 12 amino acids. From germline, CDR1 is SGHDT and CDR2 YYEEEE. With 3 bases clipped from V and 14 bases from J, the junction kept 8 bases outside the gene matches. The CDR3 DNA reads as TGTGCCAGCAGCTCCTGGGGACAGTTGGAGTTCTTC. Residues: CASSSWGQLEFF.

The chain uses TRBV5-1 and TRBJ2-1, with D perhaps matching TRBD1 or TRBD2 (5 bases each). The ends were cut back, 5 bases at V and 4 bases at J, with 13 bases in the middle. The CDR3 totals 14 residues. Germline assignment: CDR1 SGHRS and CDR2 YFSETQ. The CDR3 sequence: CASSRYGGYNEQFF. Written as DNA, the CDR3 is TGCGCCAGCAGTCGTTATGGGGGTTACAATGAGCAGTTCTTC.

The chain has TRBV2 and TRBJ1-4; the D is unclear. Germline V gene lookup returns CDR1 SNHLY and CDR2 FYNNEI. V lost 2 bases, J lost 5 bases, and 9 bases lay in between. CDR3 length equals 14 residues. The CDR3 region is CASSELALNEKLFF. In nucleotides, the CDR3 is TGTGCCAGCAGTGAATTAGCACTAAATGAAAAACTGTTTTTT. The whole variable domain, remainder taken from reference TRBV2 and TRBJ1-4, is EPEVTQTPSHQVTQMGQEVILRCVPISNHLYFYWYRQILGQKVEFLVSFYNNEISEKSEIFDDQFSVERPDGSNFTLKIRSTKLEDSAMYFCASSELALNEKLFFGSGTQLSVL.